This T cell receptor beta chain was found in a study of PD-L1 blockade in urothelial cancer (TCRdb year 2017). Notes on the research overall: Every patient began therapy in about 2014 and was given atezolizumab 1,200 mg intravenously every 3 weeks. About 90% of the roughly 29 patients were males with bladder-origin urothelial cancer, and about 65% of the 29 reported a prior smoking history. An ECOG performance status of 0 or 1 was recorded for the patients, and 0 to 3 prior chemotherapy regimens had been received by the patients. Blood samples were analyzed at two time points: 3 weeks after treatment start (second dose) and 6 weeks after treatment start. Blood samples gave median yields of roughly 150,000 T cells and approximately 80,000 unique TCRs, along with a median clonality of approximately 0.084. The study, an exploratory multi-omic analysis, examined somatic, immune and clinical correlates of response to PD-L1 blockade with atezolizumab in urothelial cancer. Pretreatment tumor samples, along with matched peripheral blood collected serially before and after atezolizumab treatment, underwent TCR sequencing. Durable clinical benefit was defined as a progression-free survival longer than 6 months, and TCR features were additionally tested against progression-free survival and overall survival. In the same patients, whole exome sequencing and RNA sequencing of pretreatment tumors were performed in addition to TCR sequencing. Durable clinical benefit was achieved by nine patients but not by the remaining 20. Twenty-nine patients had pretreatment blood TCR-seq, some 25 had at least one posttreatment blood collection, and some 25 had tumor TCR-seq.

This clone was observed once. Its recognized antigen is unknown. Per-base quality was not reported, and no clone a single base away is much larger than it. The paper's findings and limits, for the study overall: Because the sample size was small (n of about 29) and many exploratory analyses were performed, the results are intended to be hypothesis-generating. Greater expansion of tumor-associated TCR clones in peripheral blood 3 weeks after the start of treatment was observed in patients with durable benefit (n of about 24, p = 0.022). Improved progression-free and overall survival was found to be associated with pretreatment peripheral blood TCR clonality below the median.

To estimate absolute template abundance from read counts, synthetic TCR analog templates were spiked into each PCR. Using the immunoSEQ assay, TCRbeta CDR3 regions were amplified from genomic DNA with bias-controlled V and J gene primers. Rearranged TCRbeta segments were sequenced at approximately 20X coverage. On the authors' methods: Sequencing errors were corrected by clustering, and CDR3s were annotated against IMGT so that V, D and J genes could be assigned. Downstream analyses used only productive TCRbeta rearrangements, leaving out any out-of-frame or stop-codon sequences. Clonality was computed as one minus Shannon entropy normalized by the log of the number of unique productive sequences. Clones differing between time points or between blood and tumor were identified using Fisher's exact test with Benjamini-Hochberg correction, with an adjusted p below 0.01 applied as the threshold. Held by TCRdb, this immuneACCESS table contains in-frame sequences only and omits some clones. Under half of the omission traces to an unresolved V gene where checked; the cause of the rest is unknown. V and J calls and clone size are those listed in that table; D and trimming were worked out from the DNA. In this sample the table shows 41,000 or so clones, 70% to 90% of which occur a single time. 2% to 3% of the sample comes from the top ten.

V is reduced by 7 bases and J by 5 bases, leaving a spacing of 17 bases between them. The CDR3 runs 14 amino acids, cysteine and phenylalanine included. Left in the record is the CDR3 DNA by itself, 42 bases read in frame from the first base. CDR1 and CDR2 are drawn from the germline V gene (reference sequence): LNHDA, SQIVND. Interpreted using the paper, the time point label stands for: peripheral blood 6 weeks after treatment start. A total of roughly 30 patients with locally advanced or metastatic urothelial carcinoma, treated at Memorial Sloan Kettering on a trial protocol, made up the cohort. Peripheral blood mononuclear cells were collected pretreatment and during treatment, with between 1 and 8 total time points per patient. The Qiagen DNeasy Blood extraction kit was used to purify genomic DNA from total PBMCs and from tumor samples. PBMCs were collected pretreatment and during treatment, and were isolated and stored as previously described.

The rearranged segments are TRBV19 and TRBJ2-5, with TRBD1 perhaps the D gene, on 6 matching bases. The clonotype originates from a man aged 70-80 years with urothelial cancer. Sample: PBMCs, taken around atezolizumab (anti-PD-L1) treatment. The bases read TGTGCCAGTATGGTAGCAGGGGAGTGGGAGACCCAGTACTTC. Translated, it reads CASMVAGEWETQYF.